This entry is about one T cell receptor beta chain. Its antigen is not known. Ten immunoSEQ deep assay plates held the unsorted PBMC DNA. Sequencing was performed with immunoSEQ multiplex PCR; in TCRdb, only in-frame clones are kept and a portion is missing. Seen here are about 470,000 clones, around 79% observed once, and the top ten hold about 13%. This sample was taken from a study of shared clonotypes between healthy human individuals. Study overall: Donors were two women and a few men aged 18 to 49. The study, taken as a whole, reports: Among donors, clonotype sharing was expected to be affected by sequencing depth.

The germline V gene has CDR1 SGHNT and CDR2 YENEEA. The CDR3 length is 15 residues. Trimming at V came to 3 bases and at J to 3 bases, leaving 3 bases not matched to a gene. This sequence originates from a woman between 40 and 50 years old in good health. Some clones in this sample may be carry-over from other donors' samples. J is TRBJ2-2 and V is TRBV11-3, with 8 bases lining up with TRBD2. Sample: PBMCs. The CDR3 here is CASSLRGAHTGELFF. The CDR3, as DNA: TGTGCCAGCAGCTTGCGGGGGGCGCACACCGGGGAGCTGTTTTTT.